The clone carrying this T cell receptor beta chain occurred many times. TCRdb ran MiXCR on the RT-PCR reads and lists one entry per CDR3 protein. The sample includes fewer than 800,000 distinct CDR3 sequences, 12% to 15% of them seen just once. The sample comprised memory CD4+ T cells from blood. The receptor was isolated from a female donor in good health, serving as a healthy control.

The CDR3 is CATRGLAGGNEQFF. CDR3 DNA: TGTGCCACCAGGGGACTAGCGGGAGGCAATGAGCAGTTCTTC. The chain combines TRBV24-1 with TRBJ2-1, with TRBD2 identical over 15 bases. Looked up from germline, CDR1 is KGHDR and CDR2 is SFDVKD. The CDR3 spans 14 residues. Trimming removed 7 bases from V and 6 bases from J; junction bases left unmatched: 0.